Only a few counts were recorded for the clone carrying this TCR beta chain. Its matching antigen is unknown. This CDR3 is 14 amino acids long. Germline V gene lookup returns CDR1 SNHLY and CDR2 FYNNEI. Trimming shortened V by 6 bases and J by 2 bases, and 13 bases separated the two germline ends. cDNA molecules, individually, were tagged with unique molecular identifiers. MiXCR was run by TCRdb on the 5' RACE reads, yielding one entry per CDR3 protein. The table has around 26,000 distinct CDR3 sequences, about 4.4% seen once. This sample stems from a study of early T cells in non-severe SARS-CoV-2 infection. Broader study findings: Private and CD4 specificities were missed by VDJdb matching, which favored anti-spike CD8 responses.

The chain couples TRBV2 to TRBJ1-2, with a weak D call TRBD1 (6 bases). The sequencing input was whole blood. This sequence was found in an adult who was a healthcare worker with PCR-confirmed SARS-CoV-2 infection or an uninfected control (not recorded which). CDR3 bases: TGTGCCAGCAGAGGACAGAGTAGCAACTATGGCTACACCTTC. Encoded protein: CASRGQSSNYGYTF.